This T cell receptor (beta chain) was captured in a study of blood T cells in healthy people across ages. For the study at large: Through template switching, about one barcoded beta molecule was captured per two T cells, as measured in model experiments. Study observations and caveats: A strong correlation between TCR beta diversity and naive T cell percentage was seen. With unsorted PBMCs, a conclusive comparison of naive versus antigen-experienced cells was not possible.

Details on this clonotype: Its target is not known.

A second roughly 6 to 11 cycle PCR used barcoded and J-beta primers. Each CDR3 protein is one row after TCRdb ran MiXCR on the 5' RACE reads. The repertoire has about 1.5 million distinct CDR3 sequences, 40% to 45% of them found once; the top ten carry over 3.5%. The CDR3 sequence is 14 residues long. V was trimmed by 6 bases and J by 4 bases, leaving 16 bases between them. Germline loops: CDR1 DFQATT, CDR2 SNEGSKA (reference sequence). The sequencing sample was made of blood. The chain uses TRBV20-1 and TRBJ1-5; TRBD1 might be the D (5 bases). The sequence came from a woman under 30 in good health. In nucleotides, the CDR3 is TGCAGTGCCCTGCAGGGATCAGATAATCAGCCCCAGCATTTT. Protein product: CSALQGSDNQPQHF.